This TCR beta chain was profiled in a study of blood T cell repertoires in COVID-19. Overall study context: T cells, B-cell-depleted T cells, or PBMCs provided the cDNA or gDNA that served as material.

This clone was seen more than once but under ten times. This CDR3 is 13 amino acids long. Deletions cut 4 bases from V and 0 bases from J, with 7 bases between. Germline V gene sequence: CDR1 SGDLS, CDR2 YYNGEE. Authors' processing steps: Researchers report that nucleated cell counts were estimated from reference gene primer amplification. Clones were sequenced by immunoSEQ multiplex PCR, and TCRdb holds only the in-frame ones, with some missing. V, J and clone size reflect that table, while D and trimming were determined from the DNA. The table lists 150,000 to 200,000 clones, about four fifths of them singletons, with 6% in the top ten.

The specimen sequenced was peripheral blood. This receptor was obtained from a middle-aged woman with COVID-19, enrolled during active disease. The J gene is TRBJ1-2, the V gene TRBV9; no clear D. CDR3 DNA: TGTGCCAGCAGCCCTAGTACTAACTATGGCTACACCTTC. Protein sequence: CASSPSTNYGYTF.